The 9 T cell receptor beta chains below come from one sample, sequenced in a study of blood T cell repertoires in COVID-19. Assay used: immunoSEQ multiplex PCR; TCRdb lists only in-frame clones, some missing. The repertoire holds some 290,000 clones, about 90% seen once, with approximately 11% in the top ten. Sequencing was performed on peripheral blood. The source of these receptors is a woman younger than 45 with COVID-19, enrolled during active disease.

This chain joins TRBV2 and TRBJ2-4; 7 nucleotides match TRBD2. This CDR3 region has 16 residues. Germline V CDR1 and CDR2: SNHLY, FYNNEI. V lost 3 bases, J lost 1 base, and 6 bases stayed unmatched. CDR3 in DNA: TGTGCCAGCAGTGAGGGCGGGAGAGGGGCCAAAAACATTCAGTACTTC. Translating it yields CASSEGGRGAKNIQYF.

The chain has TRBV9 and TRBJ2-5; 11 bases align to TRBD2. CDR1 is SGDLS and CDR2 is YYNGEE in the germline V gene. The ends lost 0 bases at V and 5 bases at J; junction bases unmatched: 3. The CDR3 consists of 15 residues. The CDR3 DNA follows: TGTGCCAGCAGCGTAGACCCTAGCGGGAGGGAGACCCAGTACTTC. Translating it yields CASSVDPSGRETQYF.

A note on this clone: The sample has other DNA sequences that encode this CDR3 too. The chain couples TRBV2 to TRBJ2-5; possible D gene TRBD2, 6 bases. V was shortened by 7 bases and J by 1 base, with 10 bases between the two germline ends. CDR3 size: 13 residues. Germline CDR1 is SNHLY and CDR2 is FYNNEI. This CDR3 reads CASTGTSQETQYF. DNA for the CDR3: TGTGCCAGCACCGGGACTTCCCAAGAGACCCAGTACTTC.

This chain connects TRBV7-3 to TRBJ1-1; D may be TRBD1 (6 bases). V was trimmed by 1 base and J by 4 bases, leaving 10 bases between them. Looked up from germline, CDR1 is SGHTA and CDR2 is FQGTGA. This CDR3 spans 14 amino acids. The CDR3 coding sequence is TGTGCCAGCAGCTTAAGCGGGGGCATCACTGAAGCTTTCTTT. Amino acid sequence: CASSLSGGITEAFF.

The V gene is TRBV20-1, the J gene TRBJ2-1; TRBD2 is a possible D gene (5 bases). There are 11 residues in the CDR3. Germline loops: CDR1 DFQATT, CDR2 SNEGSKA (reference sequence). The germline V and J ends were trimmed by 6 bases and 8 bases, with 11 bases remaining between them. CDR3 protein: CSAASGDEQFF. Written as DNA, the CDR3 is TGCAGTGCCGCATCCGGGGATGAGCAGTTCTTC.

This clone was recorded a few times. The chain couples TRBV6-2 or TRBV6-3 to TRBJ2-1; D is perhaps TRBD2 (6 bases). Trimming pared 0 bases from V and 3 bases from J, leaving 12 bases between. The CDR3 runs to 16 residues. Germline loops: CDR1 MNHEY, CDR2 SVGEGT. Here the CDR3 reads CASSYSIGRHYNEQFF. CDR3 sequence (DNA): TGTGCCAGCAGTTACTCGATCGGGAGACACTACAATGAGCAGTTCTTC.

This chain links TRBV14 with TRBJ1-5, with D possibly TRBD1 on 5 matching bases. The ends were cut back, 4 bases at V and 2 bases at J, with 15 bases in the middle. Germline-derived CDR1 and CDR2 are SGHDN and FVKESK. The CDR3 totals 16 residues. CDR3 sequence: CASSRSGDPGNQPQHF. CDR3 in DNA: TGTGCCAGCAGCCGGTCGGGGGACCCGGGCAATCAGCCCCAGCATTTT.

CDR3 nucleotides: TGTGCCAGCAGCCGCGGGACCCCCAGCACAGATACGCAGTATTTT. This codes for CASSRGTPSTDTQYF. The chain combines TRBV3-1 (or the pseudogene TRBV3-2) with TRBJ2-3, with D possibly being TRBD2 (6 bases). V lost 4 bases and J lost 0, with 11 bases in between. Germline CDR1 LGHDT, CDR2 YNNKEL (reference sequence). The CDR3 totals 15 residues.

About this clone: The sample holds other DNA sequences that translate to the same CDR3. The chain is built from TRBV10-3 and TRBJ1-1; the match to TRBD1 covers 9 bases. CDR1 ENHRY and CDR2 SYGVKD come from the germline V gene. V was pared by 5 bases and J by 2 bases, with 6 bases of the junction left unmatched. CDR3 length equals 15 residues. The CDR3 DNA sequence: TGTGCCATCAGTACCGGGACAGGGCGAAACACTGAAGCTTTCTTT. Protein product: CAISTGTGRNTEAFF.